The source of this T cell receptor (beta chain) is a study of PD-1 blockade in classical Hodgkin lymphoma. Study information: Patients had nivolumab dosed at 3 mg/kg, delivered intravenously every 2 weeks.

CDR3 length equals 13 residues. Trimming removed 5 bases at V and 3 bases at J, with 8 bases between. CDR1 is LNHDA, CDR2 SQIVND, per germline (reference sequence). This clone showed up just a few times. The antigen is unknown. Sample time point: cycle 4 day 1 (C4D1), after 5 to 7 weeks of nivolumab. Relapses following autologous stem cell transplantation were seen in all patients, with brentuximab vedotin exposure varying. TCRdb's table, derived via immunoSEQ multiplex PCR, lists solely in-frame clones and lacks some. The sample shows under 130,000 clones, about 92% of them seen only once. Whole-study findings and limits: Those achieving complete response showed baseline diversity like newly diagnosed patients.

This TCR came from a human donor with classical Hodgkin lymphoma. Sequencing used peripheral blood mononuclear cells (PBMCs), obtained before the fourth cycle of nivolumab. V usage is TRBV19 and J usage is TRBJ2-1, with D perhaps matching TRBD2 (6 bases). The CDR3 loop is CASSVTSYNEQFF. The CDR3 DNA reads TGTGCCAGTAGTGTGACTAGCTACAATGAGCAGTTCTTC.